What follows are 2 T cell receptor beta chains derived from one specimen sequenced in a study of cytomegalovirus exposure and HLA in healthy donors. 60 Vbeta and 13 Jbeta primers were used in PCR. Generated by immunoSEQ multiplex PCR, the TCRdb table keeps only in-frame clones and is missing some. The table has some 180,000 clones, approximately 80% seen once. The sequenced sample was PBMCs. The receptors here all came from a woman between 25 and 40 years old in good health and CMV-seronegative.

This clone has a handful of counts. The V call is TRBV7-2, the J call TRBJ2-5, with D possibly being TRBD1 (5 bases). From germline, CDR1 is SGHTA and CDR2 FQGNSA. The CDR3 runs to 13 residues. V lost 5 bases to trimming and J lost 4 bases, with 11 bases between them. The CDR3 spells CASSQGLGETQYF. Written as DNA, the CDR3 is TGTGCCAGCAGCCAGGGCTTAGGAGAGACCCAGTACTTC. The full variable domain, with the rest looked up from reference TRBV7-2 and TRBJ2-5, is GAGVSQSPSNKVTEKGKDVELRCDPISGHTALYWYRQSLGQGLEFLIYFQGNSAPDKSGLPSDRFSAERTGGSVSTLTIQRTQQEDSAVYLCASSQGLGETQYFGPGTRLLVL.

This clone was picked up one time. The chain links TRBV27 to TRBJ1-6; D is unresolved. In germline, CDR1 is MNHEY, CDR2 SMNVEV (reference sequence). Trimming cost V 7 bases and J 4 bases, with 14 bases left between them. This CDR3 contains 15 residues. The CDR3 nucleotides read TGTGCCAGCACCCCCCTCCCGAGATATAATTCACCCCTCCACTTT. This codes for CASTPLPRYNSPLHF.